The clone carrying this TCR beta chain rates as medium-sized. The CDR3 has 16 residues. From germline, CDR1 is MNHEY and CDR2 SMNVEV (reference sequence). J lost 2 bases, V lost 2 bases, and 6 bases had no gene match. This entry comes from a study of technical replicates of blood from several donors. The table came from immunoSEQ multiplex PCR; TCRdb's copy has only in-frame clones and leaves some out. The data contain roughly 64,000 clones, about 86% of them singletons. The chain couples TRBV27 to TRBJ2-3; 8 nucleotides match TRBD2. The specimen sequenced was PBMCs. The sequence derives from a human donor in good health. Some clones in this sample may be carry-over from other donors' samples. The CDR3 DNA reads TGTGCCAGCAGTTTAGGGGTTAGCGGGGCCACAGATACGCAGTATTTT. It translates to CASSLGVSGATDTQYF.